This TCR beta chain was recorded in a study of T cell repertoires in cytomegalovirus infection. Across the whole study: Recently identified HLA-C-restricted CMV epitopes and well-studied HLA-B-restricted CMV epitopes were used by the study. Shared public TCR beta signatures pointed to both CMV infection and a matching HLA type.

There are many counts of this clonotype. The antigen is not known. MiXCR, run by TCRdb on the reads, gives a single entry per CDR3 protein. The sample records 160,000 or so distinct CDR3 sequences, about 20% being singletons. The sequencing here drew on CD8+ T cells from cultured PBMCs, taken from culture after CMV antigen stimulation. The sequence was collected from a human donor in good health (CMV status not recorded). Some clones in this sample may be carry-over from other donors' samples.

The CDR3 here is CASSLGQGQETQYF. The CDR3, as DNA: TGTGCCAGCAGTCTAGGACAGGGCCAAGAGACCCAGTACTTC. The V and J genes are TRBV12-3 or TRBV12-4 and TRBJ2-5, with 8 bases fitting TRBD1. J gave up 1 base and V 5 bases, and 3 bases lay outside the gene matches. The length of the CDR3 is 14 residues.